This T cell receptor beta chain was retrieved from a study of T-cell memory formation after mild COVID-19. The study, taken as a whole, reports: CD4+ bias marked clones expanding day 15 to 37, unlike balanced contracting clones.

cDNA libraries for TCR alpha and TCR beta, carrying sample barcodes and UMIs, came from 5'RACE with constant-segment primers. TCRdb passed the 5' RACE reads through MiXCR, listing each CDR3 protein once. The data contain approximately 260,000 distinct CDR3 sequences, over 15% of them seen just once; the ten biggest clones take up approximately 22%. In the case of this clonotype: The antigen is not known.

The CDR3 has 17 amino acids. Germline CDR1 is MNHEY and CDR2 is SVGAGI. V was trimmed by 6 bases and J by 5 bases, leaving 26 bases between them. The V and J genes are TRBV6-5 and TRBJ2-7; D tentatively reads TRBD1 or TRBD2 (7 bases each). The TCR sequence derives from a man aged 18 to 30 who had mild COVID-19 (a few samples of this study predate the infection). Cell type and time point are not known. Sequenced input: PBMCs or a T cell subset sorted from them (not recorded which). CDR3 residues: CASSLVQWGGGENEQYF. CDR3 nucleotide sequence: TGTGCCAGCAGCCTGGTCCAATGGGGAGGGGGCGAGAACGAGCAGTACTTC.